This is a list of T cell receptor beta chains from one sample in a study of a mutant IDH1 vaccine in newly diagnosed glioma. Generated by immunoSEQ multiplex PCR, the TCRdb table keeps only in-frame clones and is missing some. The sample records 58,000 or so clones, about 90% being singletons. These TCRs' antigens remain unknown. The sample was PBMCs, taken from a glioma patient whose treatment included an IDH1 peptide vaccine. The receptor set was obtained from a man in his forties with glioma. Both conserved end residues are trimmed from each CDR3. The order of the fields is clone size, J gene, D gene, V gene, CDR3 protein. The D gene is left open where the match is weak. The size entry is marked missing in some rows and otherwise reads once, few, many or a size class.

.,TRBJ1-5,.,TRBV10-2,ASRDGDQPQH
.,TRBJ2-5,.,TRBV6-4,ASQGMEGGETQY
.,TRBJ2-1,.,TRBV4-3,ASSQDVSSRLPYNEQF
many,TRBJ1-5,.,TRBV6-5,ASSIARNQPQH
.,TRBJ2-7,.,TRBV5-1,ASSRDTVAASYEQY
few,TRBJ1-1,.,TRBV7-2,ASSPRGMGAEAF
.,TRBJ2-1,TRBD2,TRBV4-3,ASSHGLEGEQF
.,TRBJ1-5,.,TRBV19,ASTNGQLGSNQPQH
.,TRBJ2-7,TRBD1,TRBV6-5,ASIRTGSYEQY
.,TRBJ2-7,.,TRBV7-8,ASSRDYSYEQY